The 13 T cell receptor beta chains presented below share a single source sample, sequenced in a study of cytotoxic CD8 clonotypes in ibrutinib-treated CLL. Clones were sequenced by immunoSEQ multiplex PCR, and TCRdb holds only the in-frame ones, with some missing. The table lists 130,000 to 150,000 clones, 85% to 95% of them singletons. The source was PBMCs, collected after 12 months of ibrutinib treatment. The receptors were sampled from a human donor with chronic lymphocytic leukemia.

The V gene is TRBV27, the J gene TRBJ2-1; 11 bases match TRBD2. This CDR3 region has 19 residues. Germline V CDR1 and CDR2: MNHEY, SMNVEV (reference sequence). With V trimmed by 3 bases and J by 0 bases, 10 bases remained unmatched. Here the CDR3 DNA reads TGTGCCAGCAGTTTCTTGCTAGCGGGAGGTAAAAGCTCCTACAATGAGCAGTTCTTC. Its protein product is CASSFLLAGGKSSYNEQFF.

This clone appeared once. The rearrangement uses TRBV11-3 and TRBJ2-7; D call uncertain. This CDR3 region has 15 residues. V lost 0 bases and J 2 bases, leaving 11 bases between the germline ends. From germline, CDR1 is SGHNT and CDR2 YENEEA. As DNA, the CDR3 is TGTGCCAGCAGCTTAGATTGGGGAACACCCTACGAGCAGTACTTC. Encoded protein: CASSLDWGTPYEQYF.

The rearrangement joins TRBV7-3 to TRBJ1-3, with TRBD1 matching 7 bases. V trimming: 4 bases; J trimming: 0 bases; junction bases outside the gene matches: 3. Germline loops: CDR1 SGHTA, CDR2 FQGTGA. This CDR3 spans 15 amino acids. The DNA of the CDR3 is TGTGCCAGCAGCTCAGGGGGACTCTCTGGAAACACCATATATTTT. As protein: CASSSGGLSGNTIYF.

This clone was seen once. The V gene is TRBV28, the J gene TRBJ1-1; weak D call: TRBD1 (6 bases). The length of the CDR3 is 14 residues. Germline V lookup: CDR1 MDHEN, CDR2 SYDVKM. The V gene lost 6 bases and the J gene lost 1 base, with 12 bases spanning the gap. CDR3 residues: CASRKDSPNTEAFF. The DNA for the CDR3 is TGTGCCAGCAGAAAGGACAGCCCGAACACTGAAGCTTTCTTT.

This chain links TRBV28 with TRBJ2-5; no reliable D call. Germline-derived CDR1 and CDR2 are MDHEN and SYDVKM. Between the trimmed V and J ends, which lost 4 bases and 5 bases, there was a span of 8 bases. There are 12 residues in the CDR3. In DNA, the CDR3 is TGTGCCAGCAGTTCGAATGGGGAGACCCAGTACTTC. This encodes CASSSNGETQYF.

In its sample, this clone was seen once. The chain carries TRBV7-3 and TRBJ2-2, with 13 bases aligning to TRBD2. The CDR3 has 16 amino acids. Germline V lookup: CDR1 SGHTA, CDR2 FQGTGA. V lost 5 bases to trimming and J lost 4 bases; unmatched junction nucleotides: 4. CDR3 DNA sequence: TGTGCCAGCAGCAACCGACTAGCGGGAGGCACCGGGGAGCTGTTTTTT. This translates into CASSNRLAGGTGELFF.

The chain uses TRBV5-1 and TRBJ2-3, with 7 positions matching TRBD1. With V trimmed by 4 bases and J by 4 bases, 9 bases remained unmatched. CDR1 and CDR2 (germline): SGHRS, YFSETQ. CDR3 size: 15 residues. Here the CDR3 reads CASSQANRGSDTQYF. The CDR3 DNA is TGCGCCAGCAGCCAGGCCAACAGGGGTTCAGATACGCAGTATTTT.

The V and J genes are TRBV27 and TRBJ2-2; D not resolved. The CDR3 totals 12 residues. Germline-derived CDR1 and CDR2 are MNHEY and SMNVEV (reference sequence). Trimming left V 2 bases short and J 7 bases short, with 5 bases between. CDR3 sequence reads: CASSLQVGELFF. The CDR3 nucleotides read TGTGCCAGCAGTTTACAAGTCGGGGAGCTGTTTTTT.

This sequence joins TRBV5-1 and TRBJ2-3, with 7 bases lining up with TRBD2. The CDR3 runs to 14 residues. Losses at the gene ends were 5 bases for V and 0 bases for J; bases not matched to a gene: 3. The germline V gene encodes CDR1 SGHRS and CDR2 YFSETQ. CDR3 residues: CASRAGLSTDTQYF. Here the CDR3 DNA reads TGCGCCAGCAGAGCGGGGCTAAGCACAGATACGCAGTATTTT.

The chain recombines TRBV5-1 with TRBJ2-1; 7 bases fit TRBD2. The CDR3 runs 15 residues. Unmatched junction bases numbered 9, after V lost 4 bases and J lost 5 bases. Germline V lookup: CDR1 SGHRS, CDR2 YFSETQ. The CDR3 loop is CASSSGNFLDNEQFF. The CDR3 DNA reads TGCGCCAGCAGCAGCGGGAATTTTCTAGACAATGAGCAGTTCTTC.

Only one count was recorded for this clone. This rearrangement joins TRBV6-5 to TRBJ1-4; 8 nucleotides align to TRBD1. The CDR3 is made up of 11 amino acids. After removal of 8 bases from V and 12 bases from J, the junction contained 5 bases not matched to a gene. Germline CDR1 MNHEY, CDR2 SVGAGI. The CDR3 is CASAGGAELFF. The DNA for the CDR3 is TGTGCCAGCGCAGGGGGCGCAGAACTGTTTTTT.

V gene TRBV15 combines with J gene TRBJ1-5; D is undetermined. Looked up from germline, CDR1 is LNHNV and CDR2 is YYDKDF (reference sequence). V was cut by 1 base and J by 5 bases, with 6 bases left in between. The CDR3 runs to 13 residues. DNA of the CDR3: TGTGCCACCAGCAGAGGGTTTGATCAGCCCCAGCATTTT. Its protein is CATSRGFDQPQHF.

This chain uses TRBV28 with TRBJ1-1; D is ambiguous. V was clipped by 7 bases and J by 12 bases, with 18 bases between them. The V gene's germline CDR1 is MDHEN and CDR2 SYDVKM. The CDR3 runs 12 residues. This CDR3 is CASTLTSSRTFF. The CDR3, as DNA: TGTGCCAGCACCCTCACCTCGAGTCGTACTTTCTTT.